What follows describes a single TCR beta chain. This sample is part of a study of blood T cell repertoires in COVID-19. Background on the study: The cDNA or gDNA used as material had been derived from T cells, B-cell-depleted T cells, or PBMCs.

V trimming: 5 bases; J trimming: 4 bases; junction bases outside the gene matches: 5. This CDR3 contains 13 residues. Germline CDR1 and CDR2: SGHTA and FQGNSA. Measured with immunoSEQ multiplex PCR; TCRdb has only the in-frame clones, and not every one. The sample consists of 130,000 to 150,000 clones, more than 75% of them appearing once. The rearrangement joins TRBV7-2 to TRBJ2-7, with TRBD1 identical over 7 bases. The sample was peripheral blood. The receptor was derived from a human donor with acute or convalescent COVID-19. The donor label of this sample is uncertain. CDR3 residues: CASSTGTEYEQYV. The CDR3 nucleotides are TGTGCCAGCAGCACAGGGACAGAGTACGAGCAGTACGTC.